These 9 T cell receptor beta chains were all obtained from the same sample, sequenced in a study of T cells in Graves' hyperthyroidism and ophthalmopathy. Amplified TCR beta CDR3 regions came from RNA transcripts. A set of HTBI primers served as the primers for a first-round RT-PCR of the TCR CDR3. Each CDR3 protein gets one entry after TCRdb re-called the multiplex PCR reads with MiXCR. This table has 330,000 or so distinct CDR3 sequences, around a fifth appearing once. The sample comprised blood. The source of these receptors is a man in his forties or fifties with Graves' ophthalmopathy.

This rearrangement joins TRBV29-1 to TRBJ2-3; TRBD2 matches at 12 bases. CDR1 SQVTM and CDR2 ANQGSEA come from the germline V gene. This CDR3 has 15 amino acids. V shed 6 bases and J 0 bases; nucleotides not matched to a gene: 4. CDR3 DNA: TGCAGCGTGGGGACTAGCGGGCTGAGCACAGATACGCAGTATTTT. Its protein product is CSVGTSGLSTDTQYF.

This clonotype was detected ten times or more. The rearrangement uses TRBV20-1 and TRBJ2-4; D perhaps matches TRBD2 (5 bases). Deletions cut 1 base from V and 0 bases from J, with 13 bases between. Germline V lookup: CDR1 DFQATT, CDR2 SNEGSKA (reference sequence). This CDR3 is 16 amino acids long. This CDR3 is CSARVPGGLAKNIQYF. The CDR3 region has the DNA TGCAGTGCTAGAGTACCAGGCGGGCTAGCCAAAAACATTCAGTACTTC.

The chain couples TRBV2 to TRBJ1-3; 9 bases are shared with TRBD1. After removal of 6 bases from V and 0 bases from J, the junction contained 9 bases not matched to a gene. CDR1 and CDR2 (germline): SNHLY, FYNNEI. The CDR3 is 17 residues long. CDR3 DNA sequence: TGTGCCAGCAGAGGTCTTGGACAGGGGAACTCTGGAAACACCATATATTTT. The encoded protein is CASRGLGQGNSGNTIYF.

The V call is TRBV20-1, the J call TRBJ2-5; 10 nucleotides line up with TRBD2. Looked up from germline, CDR1 is DFQATT and CDR2 is SNEGSKA (reference sequence). Losses at the gene ends were 1 base for V and 4 bases for J; bases not matched to a gene: 6. The CDR3 spans 15 residues. This CDR3 is CSARGLAGVLETQYF. CDR3 nucleotides: TGCAGTGCTAGAGGGCTAGCGGGAGTACTAGAGACCCAGTACTTC.

This clonotype was found a few times. CDR3 bases: TGCAGTGCTAGAAAATCTCGAGGGACATATAGCAATCAGCCCCAGCATTTT. Translated, it gives CSARKSRGTYSNQPQHF. This rearrangement joins TRBV20-1 to TRBJ1-5; perhaps TRBD1 as D (6 bases). There are 17 residues in the CDR3. Per the germline V gene, CDR1 is DFQATT and CDR2 is SNEGSKA (reference sequence). V shed 2 bases and J shed 0 bases, with 17 bases lying between them.

This clonotype has only a few counts. The rearrangement links TRBV6-6 to TRBJ2-7; D unresolved. The length of the CDR3 is 13 residues. The germline gives CDR1 MNHNY, CDR2 SVGAGI (reference sequence). Trimming removed 2 bases from V and 4 bases from J, with 9 bases in between. This chain's CDR3 is CASSYKRSYEQYF. The CDR3 coding sequence is TGTGCCAGCAGTTACAAAAGGTCTTACGAGCAGTACTTC.

In this sample, this clonotype turned up many times. The chain joins TRBV2 to TRBJ2-1; perhaps TRBD1 as D (6 bases). Germline-derived CDR1 and CDR2 are SNHLY and FYNNEI. This CDR3 is built from 15 residues. The V end was cut by 4 bases, the J end by 9 bases, with 19 bases between. This chain's CDR3 is CASSVARPQGPEQFF. CDR3 in DNA: TGTGCCAGCAGTGTAGCCAGGCCCCAGGGGCCTGAGCAGTTCTTC.

The chain carries TRBV12-3 or TRBV12-4 and TRBJ2-6, with D tentatively TRBD2 (6 bases). Trimming stripped 6 bases from V and 0 bases from J, with 12 bases between. The CDR3 sequence is 16 residues long. The CDR3 nucleotides are TGTGCCAGCAGGGGAGGACTAAGCTCTGGGGCCAACGTCCTGACTTTC. Amino acids: CASRGGLSSGANVLTF.

J is TRBJ1-1 and V is TRBV27, with a tentative D call TRBD1 (5 bases). Germline values: CDR1 MNHEY, CDR2 SMNVEV (reference sequence). This CDR3 region has 14 residues. V was clipped by 4 bases and J by 8 bases, with 17 bases between them. CDR3 DNA: TGTGCCAGCAGTTCCAACGCTTGGGGGGGGGAAGCTTTCTTT. Its protein product is CASSSNAWGGEAFF.